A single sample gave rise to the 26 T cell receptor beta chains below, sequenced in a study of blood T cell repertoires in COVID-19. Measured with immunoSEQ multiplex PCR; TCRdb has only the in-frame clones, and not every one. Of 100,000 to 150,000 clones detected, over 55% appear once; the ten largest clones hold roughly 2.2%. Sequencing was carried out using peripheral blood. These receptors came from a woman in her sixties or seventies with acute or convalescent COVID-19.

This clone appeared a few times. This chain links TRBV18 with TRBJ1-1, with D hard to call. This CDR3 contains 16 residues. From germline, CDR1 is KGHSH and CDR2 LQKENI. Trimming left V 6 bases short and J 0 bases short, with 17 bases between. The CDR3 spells CASSVVKGALNTEAFF. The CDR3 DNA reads TGTGCCAGCTCGGTTGTAAAGGGAGCCTTGAACACTGAAGCTTTCTTT.

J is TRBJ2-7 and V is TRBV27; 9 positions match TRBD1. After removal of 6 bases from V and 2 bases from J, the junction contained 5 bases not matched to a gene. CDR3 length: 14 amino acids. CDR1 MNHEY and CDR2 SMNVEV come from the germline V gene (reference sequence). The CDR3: CASSHRGPTYEQYF. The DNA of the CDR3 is TGTGCCAGCAGCCACAGGGGGCCCACCTACGAGCAGTACTTC.

The CDR3 region has the DNA TGTGCCAGCAGCTTAGGGCAGGGGTACCAAGAGACCCAGTACTTC. This encodes CASSLGQGYQETQYF. This chain uses TRBV7-7 with TRBJ2-5, with a possible D match to TRBD1 (6 bases). Trimming stripped 1 base from V and 0 bases from J, with 9 bases between. The CDR3 has 15 residues. Germline CDR1 is SSHAT and CDR2 is FNYEAQ (reference sequence).

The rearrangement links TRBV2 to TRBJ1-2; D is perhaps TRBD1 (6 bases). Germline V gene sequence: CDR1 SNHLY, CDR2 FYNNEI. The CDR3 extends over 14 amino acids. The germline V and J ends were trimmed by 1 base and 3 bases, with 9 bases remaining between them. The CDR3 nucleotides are TGTGCCAGCAGTGAAGAGTCAGGGGACTATGGCTACACCTTC. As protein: CASSEESGDYGYTF. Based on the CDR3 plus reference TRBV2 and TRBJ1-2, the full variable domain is EPEVTQTPSHQVTQMGQEVILRCVPISNHLYFYWYRQILGQKVEFLVSFYNNEISEKSEIFDDQFSVERPDGSNFTLKIRSTKLEDSAMYFCASSEESGDYGYTFGSGTRLTVV.

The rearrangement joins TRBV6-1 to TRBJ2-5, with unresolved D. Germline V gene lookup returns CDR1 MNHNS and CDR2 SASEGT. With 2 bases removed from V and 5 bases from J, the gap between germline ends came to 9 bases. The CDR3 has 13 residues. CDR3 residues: CASSESPRETQYF. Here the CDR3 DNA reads TGTGCCAGCAGTGAATCCCCCCGGGAGACCCAGTACTTC.

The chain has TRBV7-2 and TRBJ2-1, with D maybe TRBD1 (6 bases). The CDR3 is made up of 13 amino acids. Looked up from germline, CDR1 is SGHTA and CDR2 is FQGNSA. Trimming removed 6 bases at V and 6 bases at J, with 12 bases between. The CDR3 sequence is CASRVTQGNEQFF. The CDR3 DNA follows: TGTGCCAGCAGAGTAACACAGGGCAATGAGCAGTTCTTC.

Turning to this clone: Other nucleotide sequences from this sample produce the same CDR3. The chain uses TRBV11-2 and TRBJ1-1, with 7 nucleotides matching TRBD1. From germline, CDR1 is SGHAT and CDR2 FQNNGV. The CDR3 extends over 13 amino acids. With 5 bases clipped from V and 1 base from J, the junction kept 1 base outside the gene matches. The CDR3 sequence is CASSRDRNTEAFF. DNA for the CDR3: TGTGCCAGCAGCAGGGACAGGAACACTGAAGCTTTCTTT.

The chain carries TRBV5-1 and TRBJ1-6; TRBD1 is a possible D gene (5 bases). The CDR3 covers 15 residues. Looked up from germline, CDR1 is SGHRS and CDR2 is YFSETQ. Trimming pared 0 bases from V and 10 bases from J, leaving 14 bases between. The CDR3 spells CASSLDRTGSSPLHF. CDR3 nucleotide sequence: TGCGCCAGCAGCTTGGACAGGACCGGATCCTCACCCCTCCACTTT.

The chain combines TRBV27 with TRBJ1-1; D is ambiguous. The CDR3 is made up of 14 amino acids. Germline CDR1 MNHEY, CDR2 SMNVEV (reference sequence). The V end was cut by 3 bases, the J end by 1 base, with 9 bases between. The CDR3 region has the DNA TGTGCCAGCAGTTTTTGGGGAGAGAACACTGAAGCTTTCTTT. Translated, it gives CASSFWGENTEAFF.

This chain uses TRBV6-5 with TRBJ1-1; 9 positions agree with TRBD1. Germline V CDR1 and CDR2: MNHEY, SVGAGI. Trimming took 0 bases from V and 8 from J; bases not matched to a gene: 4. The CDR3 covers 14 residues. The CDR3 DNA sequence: TGTGCCAGCAGTTACTCGGTTGGGACAGGGGAAGCTTTCTTT. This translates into CASSYSVGTGEAFF.

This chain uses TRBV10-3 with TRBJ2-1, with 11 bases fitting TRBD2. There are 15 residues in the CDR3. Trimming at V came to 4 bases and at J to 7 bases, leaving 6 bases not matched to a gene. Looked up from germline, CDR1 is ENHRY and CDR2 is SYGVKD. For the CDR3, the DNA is TGTGCCATCAGTGCCGGGACTAGCGGTGGAAATGAGCAGTTCTTC. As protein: CAISAGTSGGNEQFF.

CDR3 sequence reads: CSVDGGITDTQYF. The CDR3 DNA reads as TGCAGCGTTGACGGGGGAATCACAGATACGCAGTATTTT. The chain has TRBV29-1 and TRBJ2-3; D might be TRBD2 (6 bases). V was shortened by 3 bases and J by 2 bases, with 9 bases between the two germline ends. The CDR3 totals 13 residues. The V gene's germline CDR1 is SQVTM and CDR2 ANQGSEA.

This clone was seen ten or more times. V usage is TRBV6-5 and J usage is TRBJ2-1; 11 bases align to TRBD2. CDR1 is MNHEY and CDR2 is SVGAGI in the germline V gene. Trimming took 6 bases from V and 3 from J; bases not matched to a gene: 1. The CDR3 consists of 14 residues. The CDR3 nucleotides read TGTGCCAGCAGGCTAGCGGGGGGCTACAATGAGCAGTTCTTC. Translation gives CASRLAGGYNEQFF.

CDR3 nucleotide sequence: TGTGCCAGCAGTTTAAAGGTAGCAGGGTATGGCTACACCTTC. This encodes CASSLKVAGYGYTF. The chain has TRBV28 and TRBJ1-2; a possible D gene is TRBD1 (5 bases). The CDR3 covers 14 residues. V was shortened by 2 bases and J by 5 bases, with 12 bases between the two germline ends. Germline CDR1 reads MDHEN; CDR2 reads SYDVKM.

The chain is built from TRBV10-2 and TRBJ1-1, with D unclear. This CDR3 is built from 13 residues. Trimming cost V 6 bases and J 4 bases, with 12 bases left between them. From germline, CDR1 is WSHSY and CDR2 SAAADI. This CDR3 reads CASSPGWGTEAFF. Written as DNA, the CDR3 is TGCGCCAGCAGCCCGGGGTGGGGCACTGAAGCTTTCTTT.

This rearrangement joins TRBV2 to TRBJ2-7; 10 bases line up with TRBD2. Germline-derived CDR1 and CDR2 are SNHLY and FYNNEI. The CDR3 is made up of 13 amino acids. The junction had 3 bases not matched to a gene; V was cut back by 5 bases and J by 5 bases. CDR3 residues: CASSRGLADEQYF. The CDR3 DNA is TGTGCCAGCAGTCGTGGACTAGCGGACGAGCAGTACTTC.

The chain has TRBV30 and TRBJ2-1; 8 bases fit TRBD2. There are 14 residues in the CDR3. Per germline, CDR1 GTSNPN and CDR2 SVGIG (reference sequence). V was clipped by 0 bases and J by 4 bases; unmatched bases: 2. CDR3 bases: TGTGCCTGGAGTGTACTAGCGGAGTACAATGAGCAGTTCTTC. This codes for CAWSVLAEYNEQFF. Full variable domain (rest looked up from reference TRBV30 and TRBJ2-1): SQTIHQWPATLVQPVGSPLSLECTVEGTSNPNLYWYRQAAGRGLQLLFYSVGIGQISSEVPQNLSASRPQDRQFILSSKKLLLSDSGFYLCAWSVLAEYNEQFFGPGTRLTVL.

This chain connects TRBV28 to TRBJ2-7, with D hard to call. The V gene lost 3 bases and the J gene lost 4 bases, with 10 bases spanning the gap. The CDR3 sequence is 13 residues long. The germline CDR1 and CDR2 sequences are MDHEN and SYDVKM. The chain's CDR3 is CASSFEANYEQYF. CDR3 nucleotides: TGTGCCAGCAGTTTTGAGGCAAATTACGAGCAGTACTTC.

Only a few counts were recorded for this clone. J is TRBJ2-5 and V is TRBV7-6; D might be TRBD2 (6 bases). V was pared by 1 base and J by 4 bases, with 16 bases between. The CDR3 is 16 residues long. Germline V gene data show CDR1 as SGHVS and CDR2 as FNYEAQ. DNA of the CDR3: TGTGCCAGCAGCTTAGTCGTTAGGCAGGGAGGAGAGACCCAGTACTTC. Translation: CASSLVVRQGGETQYF.

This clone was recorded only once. CDR3 sequence (DNA): TGTGCCAGCAGCCCCCGCCGGCGGGACCACTCCTACAATGAGCAGTTCTTC. Its translation is CASSPRRRDHSYNEQFF. This chain uses TRBV9 with TRBJ2-1, with D perhaps matching TRBD2 (6 bases). The CDR3 extends over 17 amino acids. Germline CDR1 reads SGDLS; CDR2 reads YYNGEE. The V and J ends lost 4 bases and 0 bases respectively, with 17 bases between them.

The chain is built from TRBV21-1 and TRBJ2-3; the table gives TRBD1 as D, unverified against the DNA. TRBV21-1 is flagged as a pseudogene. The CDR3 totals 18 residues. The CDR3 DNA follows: TGTGCCAGCAGCAACCATCCATTTGACAGGGTTCATCCAGATACGCAGTATTTT. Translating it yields CASSNHPFDRVHPDTQYF.

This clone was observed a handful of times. The CDR3 here is CASSLLSGLGYTF. The CDR3 DNA sequence: TGTGCCAGCAGCTTACTTTCCGGGTTGGGCTACACCTTC. V and J are TRBV7-3 and TRBJ1-2; D is unclear. CDR3 size: 13 residues. Germline CDR1 is SGHTA and CDR2 is FQGTGA. V shed 2 bases and J shed 8 bases, with 12 bases lying between them.

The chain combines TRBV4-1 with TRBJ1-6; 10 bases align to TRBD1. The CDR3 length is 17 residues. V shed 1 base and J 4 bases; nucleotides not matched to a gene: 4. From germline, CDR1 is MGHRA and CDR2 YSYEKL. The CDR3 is CASSQVTGGRYNSPLHF. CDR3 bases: TGCGCCAGCAGCCAAGTGACAGGGGGCAGGTATAATTCACCCCTCCACTTT.

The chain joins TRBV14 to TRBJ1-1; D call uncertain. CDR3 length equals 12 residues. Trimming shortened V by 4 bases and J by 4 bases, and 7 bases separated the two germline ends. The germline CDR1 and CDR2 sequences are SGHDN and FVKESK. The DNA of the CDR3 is TGTGCCAGCAGCCGACTTCGCACTGAAGCTTTCTTT. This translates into CASSRLRTEAFF.

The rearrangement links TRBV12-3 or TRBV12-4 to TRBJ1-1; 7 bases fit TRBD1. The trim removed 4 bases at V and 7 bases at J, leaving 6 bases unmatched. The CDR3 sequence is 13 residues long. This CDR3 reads CASSSGTAVEAFF. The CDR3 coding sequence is TGTGCCAGCAGTTCCGGGACAGCCGTTGAAGCTTTCTTT.

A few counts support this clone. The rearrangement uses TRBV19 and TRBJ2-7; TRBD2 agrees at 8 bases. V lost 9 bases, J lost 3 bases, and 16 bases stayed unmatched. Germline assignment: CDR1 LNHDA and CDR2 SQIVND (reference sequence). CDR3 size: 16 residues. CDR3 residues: CASSRGGNPPLYEQYF. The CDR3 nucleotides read TGTGCCAGCTCCCGGGGGGGGAATCCCCCCCTCTACGAGCAGTACTTC.